The following is a TCR beta chain sequence with its context. Its antigen is undetermined. The sample belongs to a study of cytomegalovirus exposure and HLA in healthy donors. In the study overall: Most donors, 70% to 85% of some 400 genotyped, fell in the Caucasian-associated ancestry cluster.

The CDR3 spans 15 residues. J gave up 5 bases and V 4 bases, and 7 bases lay outside the gene matches. Germline CDR1 and CDR2: MNHNS and SASEGT. A multiplex PCR was run with 60 Vbeta primers and 13 Jbeta primers. Using immunoSEQ multiplex PCR, the repertoire was profiled, and TCRdb retains in-frame clones only, with some absent. The sample has 200,000 or so clones; more than 85% are singletons. General study findings and limits: In vitro data verified a few CMV-associated chains as specific for CMV antigens. Most of the TCR beta V segments (in an earlier analysis) were productive either about 87% or about 30% of the time. Reported findings show TCR beta sequences accurately forecast HLA-A and HLA-B alleles in most subjects.

The TCR comes from a girl less than two years old in good health and CMV-seronegative. Sequencing input: PBMCs. This chain uses TRBV6-1 with TRBJ1-2, with TRBD1 matching over 10 bases. This CDR3 is CASSASPGQGYGYTF. The CDR3, as DNA: TGTGCCAGCAGTGCAAGTCCGGGACAGGGGTATGGCTACACCTTC.